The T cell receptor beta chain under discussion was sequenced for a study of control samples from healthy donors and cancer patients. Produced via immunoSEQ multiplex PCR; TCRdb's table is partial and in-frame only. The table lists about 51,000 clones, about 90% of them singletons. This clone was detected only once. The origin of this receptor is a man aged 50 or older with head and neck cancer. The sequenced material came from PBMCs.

Here the CDR3 reads CASSAHYRGAAGNTIYF. CDR3 coding DNA: TGTGCCAGCAGCGCCCATTACAGGGGGGCTGCTGGAAACACCATATATTTT. This chain connects TRBV9 to TRBJ1-3, with TRBD1 matching 8 bases. V dropped 3 bases and J dropped 2; count of bases not matched to a gene: 10. Germline CDR1 reads SGDLS; CDR2 reads YYNGEE. This CDR3 comprises 17 residues.